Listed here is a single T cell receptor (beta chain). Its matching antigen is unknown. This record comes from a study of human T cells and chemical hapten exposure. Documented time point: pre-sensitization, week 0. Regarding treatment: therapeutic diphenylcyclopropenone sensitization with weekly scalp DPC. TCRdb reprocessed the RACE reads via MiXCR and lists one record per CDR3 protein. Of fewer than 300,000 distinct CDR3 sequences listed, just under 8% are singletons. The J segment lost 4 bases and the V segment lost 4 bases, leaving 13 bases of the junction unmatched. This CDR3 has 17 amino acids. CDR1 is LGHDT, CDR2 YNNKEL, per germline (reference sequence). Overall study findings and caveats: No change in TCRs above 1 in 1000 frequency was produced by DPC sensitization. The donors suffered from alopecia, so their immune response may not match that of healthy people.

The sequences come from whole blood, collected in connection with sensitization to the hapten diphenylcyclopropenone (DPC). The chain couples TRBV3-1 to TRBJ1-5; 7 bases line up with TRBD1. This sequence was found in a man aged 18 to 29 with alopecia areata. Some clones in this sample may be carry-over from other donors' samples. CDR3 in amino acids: CASSPAHSGTENQPQHF. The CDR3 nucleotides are TGTGCCAGCAGCCCAGCCCACTCCGGGACAGAGAATCAGCCCCAGCATTTT.